One sample yielded the 3 T cell receptor beta chains listed below, sequenced in a study of blood T cell repertoires in COVID-19. Assay: immunoSEQ multiplex PCR; the TCRdb copy retains only in-frame clones and omits some. Of around 300,000 clones listed, under 90% are singletons. What was sequenced was peripheral blood. Source of these receptors: a man aged 50 or older with acute or convalescent COVID-19.

The chain carries TRBV11-2 and TRBJ1-2, with D unresolved. Deletions cut 5 bases from V and 12 bases from J, with 13 bases between. The germline V gene encodes CDR1 SGHAT and CDR2 FQNNGV. The CDR3 extends over 11 amino acids. CDR3 sequence: CASSVGLLHTF. The DNA for the CDR3 is TGTGCCAGCAGCGTCGGACTTCTCCACACCTTC.

The chain combines TRBV9 with TRBJ2-3; TRBD2 matches at 8 bases. CDR3 size: 17 residues. The junction had 12 bases not matched to a gene; V was cut back by 3 bases and J by 3 bases. The germline V gene encodes CDR1 SGDLS and CDR2 YYNGEE. The CDR3 sequence: CASSALLASGGTDTQYF. CDR3 DNA: TGTGCCAGCAGCGCACTCCTAGCGTCGGGAGGGACAGATACGCAGTATTTT.

The chain links TRBV7-9 to TRBJ2-1; 12 bases are a match to TRBD2. The ends lost 5 bases at V and 4 bases at J; junction bases unmatched: 9. CDR1 and CDR2 (germline): SEHNR, FQNEAQ (reference sequence). The CDR3 has 17 amino acids. The CDR3 loop reads CASSTRLAGELYNEQFF. CDR3 coding DNA: TGTGCCAGCAGCACGAGACTAGCGGGGGAATTGTACAATGAGCAGTTCTTC.